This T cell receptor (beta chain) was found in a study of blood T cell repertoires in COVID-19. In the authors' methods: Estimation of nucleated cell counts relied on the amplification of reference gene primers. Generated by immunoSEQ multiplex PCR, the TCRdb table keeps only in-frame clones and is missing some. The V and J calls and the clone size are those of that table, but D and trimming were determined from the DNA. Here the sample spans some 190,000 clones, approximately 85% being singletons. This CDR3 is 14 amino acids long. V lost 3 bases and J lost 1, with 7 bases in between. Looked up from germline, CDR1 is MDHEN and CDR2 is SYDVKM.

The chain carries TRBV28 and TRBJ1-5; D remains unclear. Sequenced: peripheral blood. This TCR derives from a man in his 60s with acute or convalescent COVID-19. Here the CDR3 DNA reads TGTGCCAGCAGTTTTGTCAAAAGCAATCAGCCCCAGCATTTT. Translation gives CASSFVKSNQPQHF.